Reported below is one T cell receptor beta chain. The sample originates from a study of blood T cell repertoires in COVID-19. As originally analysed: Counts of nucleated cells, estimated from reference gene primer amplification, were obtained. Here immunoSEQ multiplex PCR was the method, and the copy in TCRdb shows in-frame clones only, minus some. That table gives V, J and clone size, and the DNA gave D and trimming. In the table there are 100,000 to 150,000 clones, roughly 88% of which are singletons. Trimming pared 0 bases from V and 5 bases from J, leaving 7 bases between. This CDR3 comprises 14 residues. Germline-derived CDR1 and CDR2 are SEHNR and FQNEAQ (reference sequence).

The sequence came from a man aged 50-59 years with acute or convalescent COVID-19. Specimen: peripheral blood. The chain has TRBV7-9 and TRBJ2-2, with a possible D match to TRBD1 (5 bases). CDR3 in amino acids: CASSLAGVTGELFF. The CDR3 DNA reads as TGTGCCAGCAGCTTAGCAGGGGTGACCGGGGAGCTGTTTTTT.